Below are 17 T cell receptor beta chains sequenced from a single sample in a study of T-cell reconstitution after alpha-beta-depleted transplantation in children. The library targeted TCRbeta and was prepared with unique molecular identifiers. TCRdb used MiXCR to reprocess the PCR reads, holding one entry per CDR3 protein. The data hold over 100,000 distinct CDR3 sequences, with under 9% observed a single time. The specimen was PBMCs, collected before TCRalphabeta/CD19-depleted stem cell transplant. These receptors originate from a boy younger than 10 with acute lymphoblastic leukemia, due to receive a stem cell transplant.

J is TRBJ1-5 and V is TRBV7-6; D may be TRBD1 (6 bases). The CDR3 is made up of 15 amino acids. V lost 5 bases and J lost 7, with 18 bases in between. The germline CDR1 and CDR2 sequences are SGHVS and FNYEAQ. CDR3 coding DNA: TGTGCCAGCAGCCCCCTGACAGGCAAGGGGCAGCCCCAGCATTTT. Protein sequence: CASSPLTGKGQPQHF. Together with reference TRBV7-6 and TRBJ1-5, the CDR3 gives the full variable domain: GAGVSQSPRYKVTKRGQDVALRCDPISGHVSLYWYRQALGQGPEFLTYFNYEAQQDKSGLPNDRFSAERPEGSISTLTIQRTEQRDSAMYRCASSPLTGKGQPQHFGDGTRLSIL.

This clonotype was seen at least ten times. The chain carries TRBV6-1 and TRBJ1-5; D might be TRBD1 (5 bases). V was pared by 4 bases and J by 4 bases, with 14 bases between. CDR3 size: 15 residues. Germline-derived CDR1 and CDR2 are MNHNS and SASEGT. The CDR3 DNA sequence: TGTGCCAGCAGTGTAACCAGGGATCGGAATCAGCCCCAGCATTTT. This sequence encodes CASSVTRDRNQPQHF.

This clonotype has only a few counts. The chain is built from TRBV3-1 and TRBJ1-5; D gene unclear. Trimming took off 0 bases at V and 5 bases at J, with 5 bases between the two ends. CDR1 and CDR2 (germline): LGHDT, YNNKEL (reference sequence). The CDR3 has 13 amino acids. The CDR3 DNA follows: TGTGCCAGCAGCCAAGAGACGTATCAGCCCCAGCATTTT. Translating gives CASSQETYQPQHF.

The rearrangement uses TRBV11-1 and TRBJ1-1, with D possibly TRBD1 on 5 matching bases. The V gene's germline CDR1 is SGHAT and CDR2 FQDESV (reference sequence). The CDR3 loop spans 12 amino acids. V gave up 2 bases and J gave up 11 bases, with 12 bases separating them. CDR3 loop: CASSLNGEGAFF. The CDR3 coding sequence is TGTGCCAGCAGCTTAAACGGCGAGGGGGCTTTCTTT.

In this sample, this clonotype turned up a few times. V usage is TRBV6-5 and J usage is TRBJ1-5; a weak D match, TRBD1 (5 bases). Trimming pared 2 bases from V and 6 bases from J, leaving 14 bases between. Germline assignment: CDR1 MNHEY and CDR2 SVGAGI. The CDR3 contains 15 residues. CDR3 residues: CASSYRRGVGQPQHF. The CDR3 DNA follows: TGTGCCAGCAGTTACCGGCGGGGGGTAGGTCAGCCCCAGCATTTT.

This clonotype has only a few counts. The chain employs TRBV20-1 and TRBJ2-5; 8 bases line up with TRBD2. Germline CDR1 is DFQATT and CDR2 is SNEGSKA (reference sequence). The CDR3 is 12 residues long. Trimming cost V 7 bases and J 1 base; bases outside gene matches: 2. The CDR3 DNA is TGCAGTGGTCGGGGGGGCCAAGAGACCCAGTACTTC. This gives the protein CSGRGGQETQYF.

This clonotype appeared many times. The CDR3, as DNA: TGTGCCAGCAGTTTCACAGGGAGAAACACTGAAGCTTTCTTT. Translated: CASSFTGRNTEAFF. The chain employs TRBV7-2 and TRBJ1-1; maybe TRBD1 (6 bases). The CDR3 is made up of 14 amino acids. Germline V CDR1 and CDR2: SGHTA, FQGNSA. V lost 6 bases to trimming and J lost 2 bases, with 13 bases between them.

V gene TRBV10-2 combines with J gene TRBJ2-1, with TRBD1 matching over 9 bases. Trimming removed 4 bases from V and 8 bases from J; junction bases left unmatched: 9. This CDR3 is built from 15 residues. Germline values: CDR1 WSHSY, CDR2 SAAADI. The CDR3 sequence: CASSAPGQGKDEQFF. The CDR3 DNA reads TGCGCCAGCAGTGCGCCGGGACAGGGAAAGGATGAGCAGTTCTTC.

This clonotype was recorded many times. The chain couples TRBV5-5 to TRBJ1-2; 7 nucleotides match TRBD1. The CDR3 contains 15 residues. Trimming removed 0 bases from V and 1 base from J; junction bases left unmatched: 3. From germline, CDR1 is SGHKS and CDR2 YYEKEE (reference sequence). The CDR3 sequence is CASSLAHRGNYGYTF. DNA of the CDR3: TGTGCCAGCAGCTTGGCCCACAGGGGTAACTATGGCTACACCTTC.

The CDR3 DNA reads TGTGCCAGCAGTTTAGCGTCAGGCTCCTACGAGCAGTACTTC. Protein: CASSLASGSYEQYF. The chain employs TRBV12-3 or TRBV12-4 and TRBJ2-7; D uncertain. The V and J ends lost 0 bases and 0 bases respectively, with 6 bases between them. The CDR3 is 14 residues long.

This clonotype was counted a few times. In this CDR3 the conserved last residue, phenylalanine or tryptophan, is missing, so a read error is likely. The chain is built from TRBV27 and TRBJ1-6; no clear D gene. The germline gives CDR1 MNHEY, CDR2 SMNVEV (reference sequence). V was trimmed by 3 bases and J by 2 bases, leaving 8 bases between them. This CDR3 has 15 residues. CDR3 sequence reads: CASSLNLAYNSPLHS. CDR3 bases: TGTGCCAGCAGTTTGAACTTGGCCTATAATTCACCCCTCCACTCT.

This clonotype was detected a few times. This rearrangement joins TRBV25-1 to TRBJ1-6, with D possibly being TRBD1 (6 bases). The ends were cut back, 6 bases at V and 10 bases at J, with 22 bases in the middle. Germline values: CDR1 MGHDK, CDR2 SYGVNS. The CDR3 extends over 16 amino acids. The CDR3 nucleotides are TGTGCCAGCAGCCGATCGAGGGCAGGGGTGGACTCACCCCTCCACTTT. Its translation: CASSRSRAGVDSPLHF. Based on the CDR3 plus reference TRBV25-1 and TRBJ1-6, the full variable domain is EADIYQTPRYLVIGTGKKITLECSQTMGHDKMYWYQQDPGMELHLIHYSYGVNSTEKGDLSSESTVSRIRTEHFPLTLESARPSHTSQYLCASSRSRAGVDSPLHFGNGTRLTVT.

This clonotype was seen ten or more times. The V call is TRBV27, the J call TRBJ2-5, with D perhaps TRBD2 (6 bases). Germline V CDR1 and CDR2: MNHEY, SMNVEV (reference sequence). V gave up 3 bases and J gave up 7 bases, with 12 bases separating them. The CDR3 is made up of 13 amino acids. The CDR3 loop reads CASSLGGSWTQYF. The CDR3 DNA reads as TGTGCCAGCAGTTTGGGAGGCTCTTGGACCCAGTACTTC.

This clonotype was picked up a small number of times. This chain connects TRBV5-1 to TRBJ2-3, with 8 bases lining up with TRBD2. The length of the CDR3 is 15 residues. V was pared by 4 bases and J by 9 bases, with 13 bases of the junction left unmatched. Germline loops: CDR1 SGHRS, CDR2 YFSETQ. The CDR3 coding sequence is TGCGCCAGCAGCCCAAGCGGGGGAGCCTCTCGGACGCAGTATTTT. This codes for CASSPSGGASRTQYF.

This clonotype has just a few counts. The CDR3 region has the DNA TGTGCCACCAGCAGGGGACAGGGGGCTGGCTACACCTTC. This encodes CATSRGQGAGYTF. This chain links TRBV15 with TRBJ1-2, with 12 bases matching TRBD1. From germline, CDR1 is LNHNV and CDR2 YYDKDF (reference sequence). This CDR3 has 13 residues. Unmatched junction bases numbered 0, after V lost 3 bases and J lost 7 bases.

CDR3 in DNA: TGTGCCATCAGTGAGTCAACCAAGTACCAAGAGACCCAGTACTTC. It codes for CAISESTKYQETQYF. The chain uses TRBV10-3 and TRBJ2-5; D call uncertain. The V gene's germline CDR1 is ENHRY and CDR2 SYGVKD. Trimming shortened V by 0 bases and J by 0 bases, and 8 bases separated the two germline ends. The CDR3 runs 15 residues.

This clonotype appeared a few times. The rearrangement uses TRBV7-8 and TRBJ1-5; D call uncertain. The CDR3 extends over 16 amino acids. Looked up from germline, CDR1 is SGHVS and CDR2 is FQNEAQ. Trimming shortened V by 0 bases and J by 2 bases, and 11 bases separated the two germline ends. The CDR3 coding sequence is TGTGCCAGCAGCTTAGCGCGGAATCAGGGCAATCAGCCCCAGCATTTT. Amino acid sequence: CASSLARNQGNQPQHF.